Each of the 20 T cell receptor beta chains below was sequenced from the same sample in a study of beta chain bispecific antibodies for T cell cancers. General observations from the study: In these mixed samples, most targeted TRBV reads derived from the leukemia cell line.

These receptors lack a known antigen. Either OKT3 anti-CD3 antibody or CD3/CD28 beads expanded T cells from blood mononuclear cells over 3 days. MiXCR was run by TCRdb on the 5' RACE reads, yielding one entry per CDR3 protein. This table holds tens of thousands of distinct CDR3 sequences, approximately 2.4% found once. Sequencing was done on a sample of healthy donor T cells cultured with leukemia cells. The origin of the receptors is a human donor in good health. Some clones in this sample may be carry-over from other donors' samples.

There are a few counts of this clonotype. The V call is TRBV20-1, the J call TRBJ1-1, with 7 bases identical to TRBD1. This CDR3 comprises 17 residues. V lost 0 bases to trimming and J lost 3 bases; unmatched junction nucleotides: 13. Per germline, CDR1 DFQATT and CDR2 SNEGSKA (reference sequence). CDR3 nucleotide sequence: TGCAGTGCTAGAGATTATTGGCGAGTCCAGGGGGACACTGAAGCTTTCTTT. Encoded protein: CSARDYWRVQGDTEAFF.

This clonotype was seen many times. CDR3 nucleotides: TGCAGTGCTAGAGATCCCGGACAGGTTTTGGAGACCCAGTACTTC. It codes for CSARDPGQVLETQYF. The chain uses TRBV20-1 and TRBJ2-5; 7 bases match TRBD1. Looked up from germline, CDR1 is DFQATT and CDR2 is SNEGSKA (reference sequence). Unmatched junction bases numbered 9, after V lost 0 bases and J lost 5 bases. The CDR3 spans 15 residues.

This clonotype has at least ten counts. V and J are TRBV11-2 and TRBJ2-5; D is possibly TRBD2 (5 bases). Germline CDR1 SGHAT, CDR2 FQNNGV. This CDR3 comprises 15 residues. V was pared by 5 bases and J by 1 base, with 14 bases between. The CDR3, as DNA: TGTGCCAGCAGCGCCATTACCAGCGGCCAAGAGACCCAGTACTTC. Protein product: CASSAITSGQETQYF.

The chain is built from TRBV6-1 and TRBJ2-1; 7 nucleotides match TRBD2. From germline, CDR1 is MNHNS and CDR2 SASEGT. Trimming at V came to 3 bases and at J to 0 bases, leaving 5 bases not matched to a gene. This CDR3 region has 16 residues. In DNA form, the CDR3 reads TGTGCCAGCAGTGAGCGGGGGTTAAGCTCCTACAATGAGCAGTTCTTC. It encodes CASSERGLSSYNEQFF.

Ten or more counts support this clonotype. V is TRBV19 and J is TRBJ1-5; possible D gene TRBD1, 5 bases. This CDR3 region has 13 residues. Germline CDR1 reads LNHDA; CDR2 reads SQIVND (reference sequence). The germline V and J ends were trimmed by 5 bases and 11 bases, with 16 bases remaining between them. CDR3 in DNA: TGTGCCAGTAGTTTCGACAATAGGGGAGCCCAGCATTTT. Protein sequence: CASSFDNRGAQHF. Combining the CDR3 with reference TRBV19 and TRBJ1-5 gives the whole variable domain DGGITQSPKYLFRKEGQNVTLSCEQNLNHDAMYWYRQDPGQGLRLIYYSQIVNDFQKGDIAEGYSVSREKKESFPLTVTSAQKNPTAFYLCASSFDNRGAQHFGDGTRLSIL.

This clonotype has ten or more counts. The J gene is TRBJ2-5, the V gene TRBV10-3, with TRBD2 matching over 13 bases. Germline lookup yields CDR1 ENHRY and CDR2 SYGVKD. Germline trimming cut 6 bases from V and 3 bases from J; bases unmatched to any gene: 4. The CDR3 extends over 15 amino acids. The CDR3 region is CAISRGLAGEETQYF. In DNA, the CDR3 is TGTGCCATCAGCCGCGGACTAGCGGGGGAAGAGACCCAGTACTTC.

This clonotype was counted at least ten times. The chain combines TRBV19 with TRBJ1-5, with TRBD1 identical over 7 bases. The CDR3 runs 19 residues. Germline lookup yields CDR1 LNHDA and CDR2 SQIVND (reference sequence). The V and J ends lost 5 bases and 0 bases, in that order; junction bases with no gene match: 16. In DNA form, the CDR3 reads TGTGCCAGTAGTTCCCCCGAACCGGCAGGGGGTTATAGCAATCAGCCCCAGCATTTT. This codes for CASSSPEPAGGYSNQPQHF.

This clonotype has ten or more counts. V and J are TRBV20-1 and TRBJ2-2, with 12 bases lining up with TRBD2. The CDR3 contains 15 residues. J was trimmed by 5 bases and V by 5 bases; bases with no gene match: 6. Looked up from germline, CDR1 is DFQATT and CDR2 is SNEGSKA (reference sequence). The CDR3 DNA reads TGCAGTGCTCCCCTAGCGGGGGGGAGGACCGGGGAGCTGTTTTTT. Translating gives CSAPLAGGRTGELFF.

This clonotype was detected ten times or more. The rearrangement links TRBV5-6 to TRBJ2-1; 7 positions agree with TRBD2. The V and J ends lost 4 bases and 4 bases, in that order; junction bases with no gene match: 11. The CDR3 is 16 residues long. CDR1 and CDR2 (germline): SGHDT, YYEEEE. CDR3 nucleotide sequence: TGTGCCAGCAGCCTGGCGGCGGGGGAAGTGTACAATGAGCAGTTCTTC. Amino acids: CASSLAAGEVYNEQFF.

Many counts were recorded for this clonotype. The chain combines TRBV2 with TRBJ1-2; TRBD1 agrees at 10 bases. The ends lost 4 bases at V and 4 bases at J; junction bases unmatched: 3. The CDR3 consists of 14 residues. Per the germline V gene, CDR1 is SNHLY and CDR2 is FYNNEI. The CDR3 protein is CASSGQGAGYGYTF. CDR3 nucleotide sequence: TGTGCCAGCAGTGGACAGGGGGCGGGCTATGGCTACACCTTC.

This clonotype was counted at least ten times. The gene calls are TRBV9 and TRBJ1-5; D call uncertain. Germline CDR1 and CDR2: SGDLS and YYNGEE. V was pared by 0 bases and J by 7 bases, with 14 bases between. There are 15 residues in the CDR3. CDR3 amino acids: CASSVVRGNGQPQHF. As DNA, the CDR3 is TGTGCCAGCAGCGTAGTTAGAGGTAACGGCCAGCCCCAGCATTTT. The complete variable domain, with remaining parts taken from reference TRBV9 and TRBJ1-5, reads DSGVTQTPKHLITATGQRVTLRCSPRSGDLSVYWYQQSLDQGLQFLIQYYNGEERAKGNILERFSAQQFPDLHSELNLSSLELGDSALYFCASSVVRGNGQPQHFGDGTRLSIL.

This clonotype came up many times. The chain employs TRBV28 and TRBJ2-5, with TRBD2 matching 11 bases. This CDR3 comprises 18 residues. Trimming removed 3 bases from V and 5 bases from J; junction bases left unmatched: 14. Per germline, CDR1 MDHEN and CDR2 SYDVKM. The CDR3 bases are TGTGCCAGCAGTTTCGCTAGCGGGGGGCCGTGGCCATTCGAGACCCAGTACTTC. Its translation: CASSFASGGPWPFETQYF.

This clonotype was seen more than once but under ten times. The rearrangement links TRBV20-1 to TRBJ2-5, with 9 bases lining up with TRBD2. From germline, CDR1 is DFQATT and CDR2 SNEGSKA (reference sequence). After removal of 5 bases from V and 2 bases from J, the junction contained 9 bases not matched to a gene. The length of the CDR3 is 15 residues. CDR3 nucleotide sequence: TGCAGTGCTCCCGGACTAGCGCACTTTCAAGAGACCCAGTACTTC. Protein product: CSAPGLAHFQETQYF.

This rearrangement joins TRBV3-1 to TRBJ2-2, with 7 positions matching TRBD1. The V gene's germline CDR1 is LGHDT and CDR2 YNNKEL (reference sequence). This CDR3 spans 16 amino acids. V trimming: 4 bases; J trimming: 8 bases; junction bases outside the gene matches: 13. CDR3 DNA sequence: TGTGCCAGCAGCCCCATGGGCGGTACAGGGGCGGGGGAGCTGTTTTTT. Its translation is CASSPMGGTGAGELFF.

This clonotype showed up many times. V usage is TRBV30 and J usage is TRBJ1-1; D call uncertain. V was cut by 4 bases and J by 0 bases, with 9 bases left in between. The CDR3 has 13 residues. Germline V gene data show CDR1 as GTSNPN and CDR2 as SVGIG (reference sequence). CDR3 amino acids: CAWMSMLNTEAFF. DNA of the CDR3: TGTGCCTGGATGTCGATGTTGAACACTGAAGCTTTCTTT. Filled out from reference TRBV30 and TRBJ1-1, the complete variable domain reads SQTIHQWPATLVQPVGSPLSLECTVEGTSNPNLYWYRQAAGRGLQLLFYSVGIGQISSEVPQNLSASRPQDRQFILSSKKLLLSDSGFYLCAWMSMLNTEAFFGQGTRLTVV.

The table lists this clonotype with many counts. The chain joins TRBV19 to TRBJ2-3, with TRBD1 as a possible D gene (5 bases). Germline CDR1 is LNHDA and CDR2 is SQIVND (reference sequence). V dropped 4 bases and J dropped 3 bases, with 14 bases sitting between them. This CDR3 contains 15 residues. The CDR3 loop reads CASSSQGLGTDTQYF. DNA for the CDR3: TGTGCCAGTAGTAGCCAGGGCCTGGGTACAGATACGCAGTATTTT.

This clonotype was recorded at least ten times. The chain has TRBV7-8 and TRBJ2-3; D might be TRBD2 (7 bases). V lost 1 base to trimming and J lost 2 bases, with 13 bases between them. This CDR3 contains 16 residues. From germline, CDR1 is SGHVS and CDR2 FQNEAQ. The CDR3 DNA reads as TGTGCCAGCAGCTTAGGGGGGGGCGGGCCCACAGATACGCAGTATTTT. It translates to CASSLGGGGPTDTQYF.

There are many counts of this clonotype. The chain has TRBV5-1 and TRBJ1-6, with 11 bases lining up with TRBD1. CDR1 and CDR2 (germline): SGHRS, YFSETQ. The CDR3 is 19 amino acids. Trimming removed 1 base from V and 6 bases from J; junction bases left unmatched: 12. CDR3 region: CASSLHGQGAPGGNSPLHF. The CDR3 DNA reads as TGCGCCAGCAGCTTGCATGGACAGGGGGCGCCGGGGGGTAATTCACCCCTCCACTTT. Full variable domain (remainder filled in from reference TRBV5-1 and TRBJ1-6): KAGVTQTPRYLIKTRGQQVTLSCSPISGHRSVSWYQQTPGQGLQFLFEYFSETQRNKGNFPGRFSGRQFSNSRSEMNVSTLELGDSALYLCASSLHGQGAPGGNSPLHFGNGTRLTVT.

This clonotype was counted between two and nine times. This rearrangement joins TRBV4-2 to TRBJ2-5, with D tentatively TRBD1 or TRBD2 (5 bases each). Per germline, CDR1 LGHNA and CDR2 YNFKEQ. The CDR3 has 15 amino acids. Trimming removed 3 bases at V and 5 bases at J, with 16 bases between. The CDR3 nucleotides read TGTGCCAGCAGCCAGGATGGGACGACATGGGAGACCCAGTACTTC. Its protein product is CASSQDGTTWETQYF.

This clonotype was picked up many times. J is TRBJ2-7 and V is TRBV20-1; 11 nucleotides align to TRBD2. Germline loops: CDR1 DFQATT, CDR2 SNEGSKA (reference sequence). This CDR3 has 18 residues. V was clipped by 0 bases and J by 2 bases; unmatched bases: 12. The CDR3: CSARDLEVSGGVAYEQYF. The CDR3 DNA follows: TGCAGTGCTAGAGACTTAGAGGTTAGCGGGGGGGTGGCCTACGAGCAGTACTTC.